Following are 16 T cell receptor beta chains from one sample sequenced in a study of cytomegalovirus exposure and HLA in healthy donors. Profiling relied on immunoSEQ multiplex PCR, and the TCRdb table lists in-frame clones only, not all of them. The sample contains roughly 120,000 clones, 94% of which appear only once. The specimen sequenced was PBMCs. The receptors originated from a woman aged 18-35 years in good health and CMV-seronegative.

This clone occurred once. The genes are TRBV30 and TRBJ1-5; 7 bases line up with TRBD1. Germline lookup yields CDR1 GTSNPN and CDR2 SVGIG (reference sequence). CDR3 length: 12 amino acids. The V and J ends lost 1 base and 7 bases, in that order; junction bases with no gene match: 1. CDR3 nucleotides: TGTGCCTGGAGTGGGACAGGCCAGCCCCAGCATTTT. It translates to CAWSGTGQPQHF.

A remark on this clone: One end of the junction does not line up with germline, which may come from a read error. This rearrangement joins TRBV28 to TRBJ2-4; TRBD2 agrees at 11 bases. This CDR3 comprises 10 residues. Germline V gene data show CDR1 as MDHEN and CDR2 as SYDVKM. The CDR3 DNA follows: TGTGCCAGCAAAACTAGCGGGGGAAACTTC. It specifies CASKTSGGNF.

The chain recombines TRBV5-4 with TRBJ1-5; 8 bases align to TRBD1. Germline values: CDR1 SGHNT, CDR2 YYREEE (reference sequence). Unmatched junction bases numbered 6, after V lost 1 base and J lost 0 bases. The CDR3 extends over 17 amino acids. The CDR3 coding sequence is TGTGCCAGCAGCTTGCGGACAGGGAAGTATAGCAATCAGCCCCAGCATTTT. Amino acid sequence: CASSLRTGKYSNQPQHF.

The chain combines TRBV5-1 with TRBJ1-1, with a possible D match to TRBD1 (5 bases). The CDR3 totals 14 residues. The germline gives CDR1 SGHRS, CDR2 YFSETQ. V shed 0 bases and J shed 7 bases, with 13 bases lying between them. CDR3 residues: CASSLGGAQVEAFF. The CDR3 bases are TGCGCCAGCAGCTTGGGTGGGGCGCAGGTTGAAGCTTTCTTT.

The rearrangement links TRBV7-9 to TRBJ2-5; 10 bases are shared with TRBD2. Germline V gene sequence: CDR1 SEHNR, CDR2 FQNEAQ (reference sequence). The ends lost 5 bases at V and 5 bases at J; junction bases unmatched: 5. The CDR3 totals 14 residues. The CDR3 region has the DNA TGTGCCAGCAGCCCCGGGACTAGCGTGGAGACCCAGTACTTC. Translated: CASSPGTSVETQYF.

This chain joins TRBV2 and TRBJ2-5; the match to TRBD1 covers 9 bases. The ends lost 7 bases at V and 3 bases at J; junction bases unmatched: 6. The germline V gene encodes CDR1 SNHLY and CDR2 FYNNEI. The CDR3 totals 14 residues. The CDR3 is CASTLDRGEETQYF. The CDR3 bases are TGTGCCAGCACCTTAGACAGGGGGGAAGAGACCCAGTACTTC.

Here the CDR3 reads CASSSAGADTGELFF. The CDR3 DNA reads TGTGCCAGCAGTTCAGCGGGAGCGGACACCGGGGAGCTGTTTTTT. The chain employs TRBV28 and TRBJ2-2; 8 bases fit TRBD2. Germline CDR1 and CDR2: MDHEN and SYDVKM. Trimming removed 4 bases from V and 3 bases from J; junction bases left unmatched: 4. CDR3 size: 15 residues.

V and J are TRBV9 and TRBJ1-2; 7 nucleotides agree with TRBD1. The germline CDR1 and CDR2 sequences are SGDLS and YYNGEE. Losses at the gene ends were 3 bases for V and 4 bases for J; bases not matched to a gene: 9. The CDR3 runs 15 residues. CDR3 DNA: TGTGCCAGCAGCGCCACTTCGGCAGGGGGCTATGGCTACACCTTC. This gives the protein CASSATSAGGYGYTF.

The chain joins TRBV5-1 to TRBJ2-7; 7 bases line up with TRBD2. The CDR3 covers 15 residues. Germline CDR1 reads SGHRS; CDR2 reads YFSETQ. Trimming removed 4 bases from V and 3 bases from J; junction bases left unmatched: 10. CDR3 amino acids: CASSPFSSGYYEQYF. Here the CDR3 DNA reads TGCGCCAGCAGCCCATTCTCTAGCGGATACTACGAGCAGTACTTC.

The rearrangement uses TRBV5-4 and TRBJ2-3; tentative D call: TRBD1 (6 bases). This CDR3 contains 14 residues. With 5 bases removed from V and 4 bases from J, the gap between germline ends came to 14 bases. Looked up from germline, CDR1 is SGHNT and CDR2 is YYREEE (reference sequence). Written as DNA, the CDR3 is TGTGCCAGCAGTCCGGGACAATTCTCAGATACGCAGTATTTT. This encodes CASSPGQFSDTQYF.

In nucleotides, the CDR3 is TGTGCCTGGAGTGTAAATTGGGCGGGCCCTACGAGGGAGACCCAGTACTTC. Its protein is CAWSVNWAGPTRETQYF. The chain is built from TRBV30 and TRBJ2-5; a weak D match, TRBD2 (5 bases). V gave up 0 bases and J gave up 5 bases, with 22 bases separating them. In germline, CDR1 is GTSNPN, CDR2 SVGIG (reference sequence). The CDR3 sequence is 17 residues long.

This rearrangement joins TRBV7-2 to TRBJ1-5, with D uncertain. The germline V gene has CDR1 SGHTA and CDR2 FQGNSA. V lost 2 bases and J 5 bases, leaving 7 bases between the germline ends. CDR3 length: 13 residues. DNA of the CDR3: TGTGCCAGCAGCTTATGGGAGGATCAGCCCCAGCATTTT. It specifies CASSLWEDQPQHF. Using reference TRBV7-2 and TRBJ1-5 for the parts outside the CDR3, the full variable domain is GAGVSQSPSNKVTEKGKDVELRCDPISGHTALYWYRQSLGQGLEFLIYFQGNSAPDKSGLPSDRFSAERTGGSVSTLTIQRTQQEDSAVYLCASSLWEDQPQHFGDGTRLSIL.

The chain is built from TRBV28 and TRBJ2-1, with TRBD2 as a possible D gene (6 bases). Germline CDR1 and CDR2: MDHEN and SYDVKM. CDR3 length: 17 amino acids. V gave up 3 bases and J gave up 5 bases, with 20 bases separating them. This chain's CDR3 is CASSLRRDALWNNEQFF. Written as DNA, the CDR3 is TGTGCCAGCAGTTTGCGGCGGGATGCTCTGTGGAACAATGAGCAGTTCTTC.

The sample holds one count of this clone. This rearrangement joins TRBV19 to TRBJ2-7, with D tentatively TRBD2 (5 bases). Trimming removed 6 bases at V and 5 bases at J, with 17 bases between. There are 14 residues in the CDR3. Germline assignment: CDR1 LNHDA and CDR2 SQIVND (reference sequence). CDR3 in DNA: TGTGCCAGTAGGGACGGAGGCAGCCTCCACGAGCAGTACTTC. It encodes CASRDGGSLHEQYF.

The rearrangement joins TRBV6-5 to TRBJ2-6, with no clear D. Trimming stripped 6 bases from V and 2 bases from J, with 8 bases between. Germline CDR1 and CDR2: MNHEY and SVGAGI. This CDR3 region has 14 residues. The CDR3, as DNA: TGTGCCAGCAGCCGACAAACTGGGGCCAACGTCCTGACTTTC. Its translation is CASSRQTGANVLTF.

The CDR3 DNA follows: TGTGCCAGCAGCTCCAGAATGGGGGGAGGAAATGAGCAGTTCTTC. The encoded protein is CASSSRMGGGNEQFF. The chain recombines TRBV11-3 with TRBJ2-1; D might be TRBD2 (6 bases). Germline CDR1 is SGHNT and CDR2 is YENEEA. Deletions cut 4 bases from V and 7 bases from J, with 17 bases between. The length of the CDR3 is 15 residues.